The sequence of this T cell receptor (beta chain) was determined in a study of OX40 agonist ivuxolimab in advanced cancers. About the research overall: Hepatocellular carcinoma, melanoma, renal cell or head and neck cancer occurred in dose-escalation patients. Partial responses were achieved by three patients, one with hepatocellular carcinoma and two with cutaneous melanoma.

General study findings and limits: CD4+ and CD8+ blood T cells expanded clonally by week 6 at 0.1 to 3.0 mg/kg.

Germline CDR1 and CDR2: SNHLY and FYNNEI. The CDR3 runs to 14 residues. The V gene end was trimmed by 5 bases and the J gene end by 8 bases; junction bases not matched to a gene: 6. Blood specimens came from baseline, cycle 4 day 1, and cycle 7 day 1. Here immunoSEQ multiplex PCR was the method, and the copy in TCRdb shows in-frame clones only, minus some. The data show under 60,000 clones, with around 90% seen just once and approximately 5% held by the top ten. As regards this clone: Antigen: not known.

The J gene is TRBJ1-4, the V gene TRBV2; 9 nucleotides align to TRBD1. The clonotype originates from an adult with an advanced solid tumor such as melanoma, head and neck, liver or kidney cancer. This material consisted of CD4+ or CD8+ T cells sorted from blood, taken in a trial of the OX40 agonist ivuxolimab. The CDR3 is CASSSRDRVEKLFF. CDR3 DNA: TGTGCCAGCAGTTCCCGGGACAGGGTCGAAAAACTGTTTTTT.